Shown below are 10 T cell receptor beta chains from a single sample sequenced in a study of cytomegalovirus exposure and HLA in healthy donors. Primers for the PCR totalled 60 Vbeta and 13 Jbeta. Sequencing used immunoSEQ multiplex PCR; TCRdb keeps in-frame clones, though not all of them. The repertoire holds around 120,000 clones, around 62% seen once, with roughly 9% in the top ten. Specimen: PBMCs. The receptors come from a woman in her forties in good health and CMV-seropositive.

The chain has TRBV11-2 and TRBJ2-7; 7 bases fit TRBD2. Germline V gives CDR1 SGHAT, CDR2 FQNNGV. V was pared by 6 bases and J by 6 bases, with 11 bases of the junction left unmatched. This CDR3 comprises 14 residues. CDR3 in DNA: TGTGCCAGCAGTCATACCCAGACGGGGGGCGAGCAGTACTTC. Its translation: CASSHTQTGGEQYF.

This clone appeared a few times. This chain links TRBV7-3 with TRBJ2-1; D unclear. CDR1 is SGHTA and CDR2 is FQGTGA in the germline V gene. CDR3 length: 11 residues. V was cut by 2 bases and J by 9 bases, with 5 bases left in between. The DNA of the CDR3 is TGTGCCAGCAGCTTAGGCCGTGAGCAGTTCTTC. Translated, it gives CASSLGREQFF.

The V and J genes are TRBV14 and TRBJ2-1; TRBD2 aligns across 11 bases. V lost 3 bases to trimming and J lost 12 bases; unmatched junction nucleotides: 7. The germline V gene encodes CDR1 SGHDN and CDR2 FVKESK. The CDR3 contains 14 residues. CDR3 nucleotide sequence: TGTGCCAGCAGCCAGGGGACTAGCGGCCTGAGGCAGTTCTTC. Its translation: CASSQGTSGLRQFF.

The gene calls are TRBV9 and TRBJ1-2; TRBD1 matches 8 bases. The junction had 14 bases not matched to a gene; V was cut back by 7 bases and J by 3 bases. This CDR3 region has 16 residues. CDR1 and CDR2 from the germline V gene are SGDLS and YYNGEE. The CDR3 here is CASGRTGGKGHYGYTF. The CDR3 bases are TGTGCCAGCGGCAGAACAGGGGGTAAAGGGCACTATGGCTACACCTTC.

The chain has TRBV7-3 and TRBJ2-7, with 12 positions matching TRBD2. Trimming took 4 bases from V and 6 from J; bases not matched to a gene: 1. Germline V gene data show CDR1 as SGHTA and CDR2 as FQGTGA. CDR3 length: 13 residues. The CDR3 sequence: CASSSGLAGEQYF. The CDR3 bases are TGTGCCAGCAGCTCGGGACTAGCGGGCGAGCAGTACTTC. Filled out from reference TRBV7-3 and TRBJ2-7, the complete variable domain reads GAGVSQTPSNKVTEKGKYVELRCDPISGHTALYWYRQSLGQGPEFLIYFQGTGAADDSGLPNDRFFAVRPEGSVSTLKIQRTERGDSAVYLCASSSGLAGEQYFGPGTRLTVT.

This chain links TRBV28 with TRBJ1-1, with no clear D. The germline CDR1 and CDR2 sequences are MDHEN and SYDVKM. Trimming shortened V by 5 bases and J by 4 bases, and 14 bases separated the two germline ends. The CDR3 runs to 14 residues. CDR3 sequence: CASSPGLLGTEAFF. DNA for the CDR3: TGTGCCAGCAGTCCCGGGTTGTTAGGCACTGAAGCTTTCTTT.

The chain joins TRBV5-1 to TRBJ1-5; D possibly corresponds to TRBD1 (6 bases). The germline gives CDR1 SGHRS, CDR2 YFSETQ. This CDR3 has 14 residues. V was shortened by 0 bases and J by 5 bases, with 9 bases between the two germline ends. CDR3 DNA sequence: TGCGCCAGCAGCTTGGAGGCAGGGGATCAGCCCCAGCATTTT. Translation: CASSLEAGDQPQHF.

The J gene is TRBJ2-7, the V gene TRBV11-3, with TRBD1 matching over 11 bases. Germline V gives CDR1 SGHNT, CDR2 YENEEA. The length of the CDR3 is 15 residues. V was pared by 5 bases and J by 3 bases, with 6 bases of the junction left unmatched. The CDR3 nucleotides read TGTGCCAGCAGCCCTGGGACAGGGGGGGACTACGAGCAGTACTTC. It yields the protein CASSPGTGGDYEQYF.

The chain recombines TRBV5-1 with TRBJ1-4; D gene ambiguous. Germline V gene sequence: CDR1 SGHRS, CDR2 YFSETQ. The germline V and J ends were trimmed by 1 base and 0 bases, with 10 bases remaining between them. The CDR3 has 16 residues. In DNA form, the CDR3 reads TGCGCCAGCAGCTTGTGGGCAGCTGCAACTAATGAAAAACTGTTTTTT. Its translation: CASSLWAAATNEKLFF.

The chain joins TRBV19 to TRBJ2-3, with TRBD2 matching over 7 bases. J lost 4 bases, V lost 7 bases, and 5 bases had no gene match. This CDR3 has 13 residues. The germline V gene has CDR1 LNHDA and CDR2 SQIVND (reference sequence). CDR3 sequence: CASKSGGSDTQYF. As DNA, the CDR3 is TGTGCCAGTAAATCCGGGGGGTCAGATACGCAGTATTTT.